The 31 T cell receptor beta chains listed next were all sequenced from one sample in a study of cytomegalovirus exposure and HLA in healthy donors. The PCR made use of 60 Vbeta and 13 Jbeta primers. Assay used: immunoSEQ multiplex PCR; TCRdb lists only in-frame clones, some missing. The sample has 150,000 or so clones; about 10% are singletons. The sequenced material came from PBMCs. The receptor set was obtained from a man aged 45-65 years in good health and CMV-seronegative.

V gene TRBV30 combines with J gene TRBJ1-2; the D is unclear. Trimming cost V 0 bases and J 2 bases, with 10 bases left between them. From germline, CDR1 is GTSNPN and CDR2 SVGIG (reference sequence). The CDR3 has 14 residues. In DNA form, the CDR3 reads TGTGCCTGGAGTGTATTAGGCAGGAACTATGGCTACACCTTC. Protein: CAWSVLGRNYGYTF.

The rearrangement links TRBV9 to TRBJ1-2; 9 nucleotides match TRBD1. After removal of 1 base from V and 2 bases from J, the junction contained 9 bases not matched to a gene. The germline gives CDR1 SGDLS, CDR2 YYNGEE. The CDR3 extends over 17 amino acids. The CDR3 spells CASSVFETGGLNYGYTF. Written as DNA, the CDR3 is TGTGCCAGCAGCGTATTTGAGACAGGGGGACTGAACTATGGCTACACCTTC.

This clone has a handful of counts. The rearrangement joins TRBV29-1 to TRBJ2-3; D might be TRBD2 (6 bases). The germline gives CDR1 SQVTM, CDR2 ANQGSEA. Trimming took off 0 bases at V and 3 bases at J, with 16 bases between the two ends. CDR3 size: 16 residues. The CDR3 here is CSVEDRLGEATDTQYF. In DNA form, the CDR3 reads TGCAGCGTTGAAGATCGACTCGGGGAGGCGACAGATACGCAGTATTTT.

Points on this clone: At one boundary the junction diverges from the germline segment, which might be a read error. The rearrangement links TRBV6-5 to TRBJ2-7; 8 bases match TRBD1. CDR3 length: 14 residues. Germline CDR1 MNHEY, CDR2 SVGAGI. The CDR3: CASSYSGQGAEEYF. The CDR3 DNA sequence: TGTGCCAGCAGTTACTCGGGTCAGGGGGCCGAGGAGTACTTC.

In this sample, this clone turned up a few times. The chain joins TRBV28 to TRBJ2-7; the D gene is possibly TRBD2 (6 bases). The CDR3 is made up of 15 amino acids. Germline CDR1 is MDHEN and CDR2 is SYDVKM. V shed 0 bases and J shed 5 bases, with 14 bases lying between them. The CDR3: CASSLWAGRANEQYF. In DNA form, the CDR3 reads TGTGCCAGCAGTTTATGGGCGGGGAGAGCCAACGAGCAGTACTTC.

This clone was seen a few times. Other DNA sequences in this sample translate to the same CDR3. This rearrangement joins TRBV4-1 to TRBJ2-3, with 7 bases fitting TRBD2. Germline V gives CDR1 MGHRA, CDR2 YSYEKL. Trimming cost V 0 bases and J 3 bases; bases outside gene matches: 9. The CDR3 has 17 residues. The CDR3 DNA is TGCGCCAGCAGCCAAGATCGGAGGGGAGGGCCTACAGATACGCAGTATTTT. It yields the protein CASSQDRRGGPTDTQYF.

The V gene is TRBV6-1, the J gene TRBJ2-5; 10 nucleotides align to TRBD1. Germline V gene sequence: CDR1 MNHNS, CDR2 SASEGT. V was clipped by 4 bases and J by 4 bases; unmatched bases: 9. The CDR3 covers 16 residues. The CDR3, as DNA: TGTGCCAGCAGTGCACTGACAGGGGGCGGGGGAGAGACCCAGTACTTC. Translation gives CASSALTGGGGETQYF.

This clone occurred a few times. V gene TRBV29-1 combines with J gene TRBJ2-7; 11 bases agree with TRBD2. CDR3 length: 14 residues. The V gene end was trimmed by 4 bases and the J gene end by 5 bases; junction bases not matched to a gene: 7. CDR1 and CDR2 (germline): SQVTM, ANQGSEA. The CDR3, as DNA: TGCAGCGTTGTCCGGACGGGACTAGCGGACGAGCAGTACTTC. Protein sequence: CSVVRTGLADEQYF.

There are a few counts of this clone. This chain joins TRBV29-1 and TRBJ2-5; D not certain. There are 13 residues in the CDR3. Germline V gene data show CDR1 as SQVTM and CDR2 as ANQGSEA. V lost 7 bases and J lost 5, with 17 bases in between. CDR3: CSARPEDLETQYF. As DNA, the CDR3 is TGCAGCGCTAGGCCAGAGGATCTGGAGACCCAGTACTTC.

The chain has TRBV28 and TRBJ1-1; possibly TRBD1 for D (5 bases). The CDR3 contains 13 residues. Trimming left V 3 bases short and J 3 bases short, with 8 bases between. Per the germline V gene, CDR1 is MDHEN and CDR2 is SYDVKM. The CDR3 DNA sequence: TGTGCCAGCAGTTTGCAGGGTTACACTGAAGCTTTCTTT. Protein sequence: CASSLQGYTEAFF.

The DNA for the CDR3 is TGTGCCAGCTCACCAGCAGGGGGAGTAGTAACAGATACGCAGTATTTT. It yields the protein CASSPAGGVVTDTQYF. The rearrangement links TRBV18 to TRBJ2-3, with 7 nucleotides matching TRBD1. The CDR3 has 16 amino acids. Germline loops: CDR1 KGHSH, CDR2 LQKENI. The junction had 8 bases not matched to a gene; V was cut back by 2 bases and J by 3 bases.

The rearrangement uses TRBV7-9 and TRBJ1-3; 7 positions agree with TRBD1. CDR3 length: 17 residues. CDR1 and CDR2 (germline): SEHNR, FQNEAQ (reference sequence). Losses at the gene ends were 2 bases for V and 2 bases for J; bases not matched to a gene: 9. Here the CDR3 DNA reads TGTGCCAGCAGCTTACCGCGCATAACAGGGGCTGGAAACACCATATATTTT. Its translation is CASSLPRITGAGNTIYF.

The chain recombines TRBV29-1 with TRBJ2-2; weak D call: TRBD2 (5 bases). In germline, CDR1 is SQVTM, CDR2 ANQGSEA. With 4 bases removed from V and 6 bases from J, the gap between germline ends came to 12 bases. This CDR3 is 13 amino acids long. CDR3 amino acids: CSVVPQRSGELFF. CDR3 bases: TGCAGCGTTGTCCCTCAGCGGTCCGGGGAGCTGTTTTTT.

V usage is TRBV9 and J usage is TRBJ2-1, with 7 bases matching TRBD1. This CDR3 is 16 amino acids long. Trimming at V came to 0 bases and at J to 2 bases, leaving 5 bases not matched to a gene. The germline CDR1 and CDR2 sequences are SGDLS and YYNGEE. Here the CDR3 DNA reads TGTGCCAGCAGCGTAGGGGCAGGGGGAACCTACAATGAGCAGTTCTTC. Translation gives CASSVGAGGTYNEQFF.

V and J are TRBV18 and TRBJ2-1, with TRBD2 matching over 11 bases. The J segment lost 1 base and the V segment lost 3 bases, leaving 11 bases of the junction unmatched. The CDR3 is 19 amino acids. The germline V gene encodes CDR1 KGHSH and CDR2 LQKENI. The CDR3: CASSPRNSGGAGSYNEQFF. For the CDR3, the DNA is TGTGCCAGCTCACCCCGGAATAGCGGGGGGGCCGGGTCCTACAATGAGCAGTTCTTC.

This chain uses TRBV18 with TRBJ1-1; 7 bases map to TRBD1. Germline CDR1 reads KGHSH; CDR2 reads LQKENI. J was trimmed by 5 bases and V by 3 bases; bases with no gene match: 6. The CDR3 length is 14 residues. The CDR3 here is CASSPTDRATEAFF. Written as DNA, the CDR3 is TGTGCCAGCTCACCGACCGACAGGGCGACTGAAGCTTTCTTT. Combining the CDR3 with reference TRBV18 and TRBJ1-1 gives the whole variable domain NAGVMQNPRHLVRRRGQEARLRCSPMKGHSHVYWYRQLPEEGLKFMVYLQKENIIDESGMPKERFSAEFPKEGPSILRIQQVVRGDSAAYFCASSPTDRATEAFFGQGTRLTVV.

CDR3 protein: CASSSLANGAQYF. CDR3 sequence (DNA): TGTGCCAGCAGCTCCCTAGCAAACGGGGCCCAGTACTTC. This sequence joins TRBV5-6 and TRBJ2-5; possibly TRBD2 for D (5 bases). From germline, CDR1 is SGHDT and CDR2 YYEEEE. Trimming removed 3 bases from V and 9 bases from J, with 15 bases in between. CDR3 length: 13 amino acids. Full variable domain (missing parts from reference TRBV5-6 and TRBJ2-5): DAGVTQSPTHLIKTRGQQVTLRCSPKSGHDTVSWYQQALGQGPQFIFQYYEEEERQRGNFPDRFSGHQFPNYSSELNVNALLLGDSALYLCASSSLANGAQYFGPGTRLLVL.

The rearrangement links TRBV5-1 to TRBJ2-7; D gene unclear. The CDR3 is made up of 14 amino acids. Germline loops: CDR1 SGHRS, CDR2 YFSETQ. Trimming pared 0 bases from V and 2 bases from J, leaving 9 bases between. CDR3 protein: CASSLAPGAYEQYF. The CDR3 nucleotides read TGCGCCAGCAGCTTGGCGCCGGGTGCCTACGAGCAGTACTTC.

The V call is TRBV7-9, the J call TRBJ1-1; TRBD1 matches at 10 bases. Trimming removed 5 bases from V and 0 bases from J; junction bases left unmatched: 12. This CDR3 is 18 amino acids long. Germline V CDR1 and CDR2: SEHNR, FQNEAQ (reference sequence). This chain's CDR3 is CASSRPIGTGEVNTEAFF. The CDR3 coding sequence is TGTGCCAGCAGCCGGCCCATTGGGACAGGGGAAGTGAACACTGAAGCTTTCTTT.

This clone was counted only a few times. The chain joins TRBV5-1 to TRBJ1-1; no clear D gene. The CDR3 runs to 12 residues. CDR1 and CDR2 from the germline V gene are SGHRS and YFSETQ. The V gene lost 2 bases and the J gene lost 8 bases, with 10 bases spanning the gap. This CDR3 reads CASSLHGREAFF. The DNA of the CDR3 is TGCGCCAGCAGCTTACATGGCAGGGAAGCTTTCTTT.

This clone has a handful of counts. V and J are TRBV6-1 and TRBJ2-5, with a weak D call TRBD1 (5 bases). Germline CDR1 MNHNS, CDR2 SASEGT. The CDR3 is made up of 15 amino acids. V shed 2 bases and J shed 4 bases, with 14 bases lying between them. The CDR3 region has the DNA TGTGCCAGCAGTGAAATGGGGCAGGCCCCAGAGACCCAGTACTTC. This translates into CASSEMGQAPETQYF.

The CDR3 DNA follows: TGTGCCAGCAGTGACCCACGTGAAGGGGCACAAGAGACCCAGTACTTC. Its protein is CASSDPREGAQETQYF. The chain recombines TRBV25-1 with TRBJ2-5; D might be TRBD1 (5 bases). Germline V CDR1 and CDR2: MGHDK, SYGVNS. This CDR3 has 16 residues. Deletions cut 3 bases from V and 2 bases from J, with 16 bases between. Using reference TRBV25-1 and TRBJ2-5 for the parts outside the CDR3, the full variable domain is EADIYQTPRYLVIGTGKKITLECSQTMGHDKMYWYQQDPGMELHLIHYSYGVNSTEKGDLSSESTVSRIRTEHFPLTLESARPSHTSQYLCASSDPREGAQETQYFGPGTRLLVL.

The chain joins TRBV28 to TRBJ2-2; 11 bases fit TRBD2. V gave up 5 bases and J gave up 7 bases; unmatched junction bases: 9. Germline V gene sequence: CDR1 MDHEN, CDR2 SYDVKM. The CDR3 is 16 residues long. CDR3 in amino acids: CASSIETSGKVGELFF. The CDR3 coding sequence is TGTGCCAGCAGTATAGAGACTAGCGGGAAGGTCGGGGAGCTGTTTTTT.

The V gene is TRBV28, the J gene TRBJ2-1, with D tentatively TRBD1 (7 bases). V was cut by 7 bases and J by 9 bases, with 19 bases left in between. Germline V gene sequence: CDR1 MDHEN, CDR2 SYDVKM. The CDR3 is 14 residues long. CDR3 nucleotide sequence: TGTGCCAGCATAGGGGGGACAGTGGGCACTGAGCAGTTCTTC. It specifies CASIGGTVGTEQFF.

The chain joins TRBV5-1 to TRBJ1-6, with D possibly being TRBD1 (6 bases). The germline CDR1 and CDR2 sequences are SGHRS and YFSETQ. The CDR3 length is 16 residues. Trimming shortened V by 4 bases and J by 4 bases, and 15 bases separated the two germline ends. The CDR3 sequence: CASSAGDTAYNSPLHF. CDR3 nucleotide sequence: TGCGCCAGCAGCGCGGGGGACACCGCGTATAATTCACCCCTCCACTTT.

This clone was observed a few times. The genes are TRBV5-1 and TRBJ2-7; 7 bases map to TRBD1. V lost 4 bases, J lost 5 bases, and 9 bases stayed unmatched. Germline V lookup: CDR1 SGHRS, CDR2 YFSETQ. The CDR3 extends over 14 amino acids. CDR3 residues: CASSMDRRGHEQYF. DNA for the CDR3: TGCGCCAGCAGCATGGACAGGAGAGGCCACGAGCAGTACTTC.

Only a few counts were recorded for this clone. The rearrangement joins TRBV7-8 to TRBJ2-3, with D maybe TRBD2 (5 bases). There are 16 residues in the CDR3. Trimming took off 5 bases at V and 0 bases at J, with 15 bases between the two ends. Germline CDR1 and CDR2: SGHVS and FQNEAQ. DNA for the CDR3: TGTGCCAGCAGCCCTCTTTTTGAGCGGAGCACAGATACGCAGTATTTT. This encodes CASSPLFERSTDTQYF.

This clone was found a few times. CDR3 sequence: CASSPGATGVNTEAFF. CDR3 DNA: TGTGCCAGTAGCCCAGGGGCGACAGGGGTGAACACTGAAGCTTTCTTT. V is TRBV19 and J is TRBJ1-1; TRBD1 agrees at 8 bases. J lost 0 bases, V lost 6 bases, and 9 bases had no gene match. The CDR3 totals 16 residues. Germline assignment: CDR1 LNHDA and CDR2 SQIVND (reference sequence). The full variable domain, its missing parts supplied by reference TRBV19 and TRBJ1-1, is DGGITQSPKYLFRKEGQNVTLSCEQNLNHDAMYWYRQDPGQGLRLIYYSQIVNDFQKGDIAEGYSVSREKKESFPLTVTSAQKNPTAFYLCASSPGATGVNTEAFFGQGTRLTVV.

This clone was seen only a few times. The rearrangement joins TRBV4-1 to TRBJ1-1, with 8 bases matching TRBD1. V was clipped by 4 bases and J by 4 bases; unmatched bases: 8. Germline V gene lookup returns CDR1 MGHRA and CDR2 YSYEKL. The CDR3 has 15 amino acids. CDR3 residues: CASSLGDRRVTEAFF. The CDR3 DNA follows: TGCGCCAGCAGCCTGGGGGACAGGAGAGTCACTGAAGCTTTCTTT.

This clone was observed a handful of times. V and J are TRBV9 and TRBJ2-7, with D possibly TRBD1 on 6 matching bases. V was pared by 4 bases and J by 0 bases, with 20 bases between. CDR1 is SGDLS, CDR2 YYNGEE, per germline. The CDR3 runs to 17 residues. The CDR3 protein is CASSLGGARASSYEQYF. CDR3 nucleotides: TGTGCCAGCAGCCTAGGGGGAGCGCGTGCGTCCTCCTACGAGCAGTACTTC.

This clone has at least ten counts. This chain links TRBV30 with TRBJ1-2, with D perhaps TRBD1 (6 bases). The germline CDR1 and CDR2 sequences are GTSNPN and SVGIG (reference sequence). Trimming cost V 0 bases and J 7 bases, with 12 bases left between them. There are 13 residues in the CDR3. The DNA of the CDR3 is TGTGCCTGGAGTGTACAGAGGGACATTGGCTACACCTTC. Encoded protein: CAWSVQRDIGYTF.